A single sample is the source of the 2 T cell receptor beta chains below, sequenced in a study of blood T cell repertoires in COVID-19. This table comes from immunoSEQ multiplex PCR, and its TCRdb copy is limited to in-frame clones, with some not included. The table shows about 98,000 clones, with around four fifths occurring only once. The sequenced sample consisted of peripheral blood. The source of these receptors is a man aged 35 to 55 with active or convalescent COVID-19.

This chain links TRBV19 with TRBJ1-1, with D possibly matching TRBD1 (5 bases). The CDR3 is 14 amino acids. V gave up 4 bases and J gave up 0 bases, with 9 bases separating them. CDR1 is LNHDA and CDR2 is SQIVND in the germline V gene (reference sequence). DNA for the CDR3: TGTGCCAGTAGTAAAACAGGAGTGAACACTGAAGCTTTCTTT. It is translated as CASSKTGVNTEAFF.

The rearrangement links TRBV18 to TRBJ1-4; possible D gene TRBD1, 5 bases. The CDR3 has 16 residues. V shed 0 bases and J shed 1 base, with 9 bases lying between them. Per germline, CDR1 KGHSH and CDR2 LQKENI. The CDR3 nucleotides are TGTGCCAGCTCACCACCAAGGGGCGAAACTAATGAAAAACTGTTTTTT. Amino acids: CASSPPRGETNEKLFF.